Included here is one T cell receptor beta chain sequence, with context. Its antigen is still unknown. This CDR3 has 17 residues. Germline lookup yields CDR1 MGHDK and CDR2 SYGVNS. The V and J ends lost 3 bases and 1 base, in that order; junction bases with no gene match: 10. The sample is drawn from a study of blood T cells in healthy people across ages. Background on the study: About one barcoded beta molecule per two T cells was captured by template switching.

PCR was performed a second time for about 7 to 11 cycles using a sample-barcoded 5' primer and a J-beta primer mix. TCRdb reanalysed the 5' RACE reads using MiXCR and keeps one entry per CDR3 protein. The sample consists of 1.5 million to 2 million distinct CDR3 sequences, about two fifths of them appearing once. Findings and limits, study-wide: Fewer expanded clones and more diversity marked long-lived versus aged donors.

Sequenced sample: blood. The chain is built from TRBV25-1 and TRBJ2-5; TRBD1 agrees at 8 bases. The TCR comes from a human donor in good health. The CDR3 nucleotides read TGTGCCAGCAGTGATAGAGGACAGGGCCCTACCCAAGAGACCCAGTACTTC. Translation: CASSDRGQGPTQETQYF.